This T cell receptor beta chain emerged from a study of control samples from healthy donors and cancer patients. Germline CDR1 and CDR2: SQVTM and ANQGSEA. This CDR3 has 13 amino acids. V shed 8 bases, J shed 3 bases, and the junction held 6 bases outside the gene matches. The data were produced by immunoSEQ multiplex PCR, yet TCRdb's version contains in-frame clones alone and is incomplete. The data show around 170,000 clones, around nine tenths seen once. This chain links TRBV29-1 with TRBJ1-4; 7 bases are shared with TRBD1. The TCR comes from a woman in her thirties in good health. The sequenced sample was blood. The DNA of the CDR3 is TGCAGCTACACCGGGACAGCTAATGAAAAACTGTTTTTT. This encodes CSYTGTANEKLFF.